The 5 T cell receptor beta chains below come from one sample, sequenced in a study of T-cell memory formation after mild COVID-19. One entry per CDR3 protein results from TCRdb running MiXCR on the 5' RACE reads. The sample consists of under 35,000 distinct CDR3 sequences, about 16% of them appearing once. The material sequenced was PBMCs or a T cell subset sorted from them (not recorded which). The receptors here all came from an adult who had mild COVID-19 (a few samples of this study predate the infection). Cell type and time point are not known.

This clonotype occurred many times. The CDR3 protein is CSAPSRGSSYNEQFF. CDR3 in DNA: TGCAGTGCCCCATCCCGCGGGAGTTCCTACAATGAGCAGTTCTTC. The rearrangement links TRBV20-1 to TRBJ2-1; 7 bases match TRBD2. The V gene end was trimmed by 6 bases and the J gene end by 1 base; junction bases not matched to a gene: 9. Germline V gives CDR1 DFQATT, CDR2 SNEGSKA (reference sequence). This CDR3 comprises 15 residues.

Many counts were recorded for this clonotype. V and J are TRBV5-1 and TRBJ2-7; TRBD2 agrees at 7 bases. Germline loops: CDR1 SGHRS, CDR2 YFSETQ. This CDR3 spans 14 amino acids. The J segment lost 5 bases and the V segment lost 4 bases, leaving 9 bases of the junction unmatched. The CDR3 here is CASSLGGGLNEQYF. CDR3 coding DNA: TGCGCCAGCAGCCTGGGGGGGGGTCTCAACGAGCAGTACTTC.

This clonotype was detected many times. The V and J genes are TRBV7-2 and TRBJ2-2; D unclear. The CDR3 covers 16 residues. Germline values: CDR1 SGHTA, CDR2 FQGNSA. Trimming left V 1 base short and J 0 bases short, with 9 bases between. The CDR3 sequence: CASSLGSRPNTGELFF. The CDR3 DNA reads as TGTGCCAGCAGCTTAGGGTCCCGACCGAACACCGGGGAGCTGTTTTTT.

The V gene is TRBV7-9, the J gene TRBJ2-1; D perhaps matches TRBD1 (6 bases). This CDR3 contains 17 residues. Trimming stripped 5 bases from V and 5 bases from J, with 22 bases between. Germline lookup yields CDR1 SEHNR and CDR2 FQNEAQ (reference sequence). This CDR3 reads CASSPRGGTQGHNEQFF. CDR3 DNA sequence: TGTGCCAGCAGCCCGAGAGGTGGGACACAGGGCCACAATGAGCAGTTCTTC.

This clonotype has just a few counts. This chain links TRBV6-2 or TRBV6-3 with TRBJ1-1; no firm D call. The germline V gene encodes CDR1 MNHEY and CDR2 SVGEGT. This CDR3 comprises 15 residues. V gave up 2 bases and J gave up 3 bases, with 13 bases separating them. The DNA for the CDR3 is TGTGCCAGCAGTTACCCGAGATTGAGGGACACTGAAGCTTTCTTT. Protein: CASSYPRLRDTEAFF.